The 20 T cell receptor beta chains in this list originate from one sample, sequenced in a study of blood T cell repertoires in COVID-19. Sequencing was performed with immunoSEQ multiplex PCR; in TCRdb, only in-frame clones are kept and a portion is missing. The sample carries about 90,000 clones, roughly 88% recorded once. Sequenced material: peripheral blood. The origin of the receptors is a man aged 55 to 70 with acute or convalescent COVID-19.

J is TRBJ2-7 and V is TRBV5-6, with 8 positions matching TRBD1. The CDR3 is 17 residues long. J gave up 6 bases and V 3 bases, and 17 bases lay outside the gene matches. Germline V gene lookup returns CDR1 SGHDT and CDR2 YYEEEE. CDR3 in amino acids: CASSSPLEDRDRSEQYF. The CDR3, as DNA: TGTGCCAGCAGCTCTCCCTTGGAGGACAGGGATCGGTCCGAGCAGTACTTC.

The CDR3 here is CASSSGTGFDGYTF. CDR3 nucleotide sequence: TGTGCCAGTAGTTCCGGGACAGGGTTCGATGGCTACACCTTC. The rearrangement uses TRBV19 and TRBJ1-2; TRBD1 aligns across 9 bases. Germline trimming cut 5 bases from V and 6 bases from J; bases unmatched to any gene: 7. Germline CDR1 and CDR2: LNHDA and SQIVND (reference sequence). This CDR3 comprises 14 residues.

This rearrangement joins TRBV5-4 to TRBJ1-2, with 8 bases aligning to TRBD1. This CDR3 region has 15 residues. From germline, CDR1 is SGHNT and CDR2 YYREEE (reference sequence). The V gene end was trimmed by 4 bases and the J gene end by 3 bases; junction bases not matched to a gene: 8. The CDR3 is CASSPDRASYYGYTF. In DNA, the CDR3 is TGTGCCAGCAGCCCGGACAGGGCCTCCTACTATGGCTACACCTTC. Full variable domain (outside the CDR3, taken from reference TRBV5-4 and TRBJ1-2): ETGVTQSPTHLIKTRGQQVTLRCSSQSGHNTVSWYQQALGQGPQFIFQYYREEENGRGNFPPRFSGLQFPNYSSELNVNALELDDSALYLCASSPDRASYYGYTFGSGTRLTVV.

The chain employs TRBV6-5 and TRBJ1-4, with TRBD1 matching 7 bases. Germline trimming cut 0 bases from V and 6 bases from J; bases unmatched to any gene: 4. The CDR3 covers 15 residues. Germline-derived CDR1 and CDR2 are MNHEY and SVGAGI. The CDR3 DNA sequence: TGTGCCAGCAGTTACTCGACAGGGAGAGATGAAAAACTGTTTTTT. Translation gives CASSYSTGRDEKLFF.

In its sample, this clone was seen once. The chain joins TRBV6-5 to TRBJ1-6; maybe TRBD1 (5 bases). V was pared by 7 bases and J by 10 bases, with 11 bases between. Germline values: CDR1 MNHEY, CDR2 SVGAGI. The CDR3 spans 12 residues. CDR3 sequence reads: CASNTGRSPLHF. Written as DNA, the CDR3 is TGTGCCAGCAACACAGGCAGATCACCCCTCCACTTT.

V is TRBV18 and J is TRBJ1-3, with D perhaps matching TRBD1 (6 bases). CDR1 and CDR2 (germline): KGHSH, LQKENI. The V end lost 5 bases, the J end lost 6 bases, and 14 bases lay between the germline ends. This CDR3 has 14 amino acids. For the CDR3, the DNA is TGTGCCAGCTCATCGAAAAACAGGGAAAACACCATATATTTT. The encoded protein is CASSSKNRENTIYF.

The J gene is TRBJ2-2, the V gene TRBV28, with D tentatively TRBD2 (6 bases). Germline values: CDR1 MDHEN, CDR2 SYDVKM. With 6 bases removed from V and 1 base from J, the gap between germline ends came to 15 bases. This CDR3 is built from 16 residues. CDR3 DNA: TGTGCCAGCAGGTGGAGGGAGAAGGGGAACACCGGGGAGCTGTTTTTT. Protein sequence: CASRWREKGNTGELFF.

The chain employs TRBV19 and TRBJ2-7, with D perhaps TRBD2 (5 bases). The CDR3 contains 15 residues. From germline, CDR1 is LNHDA and CDR2 SQIVND (reference sequence). V lost 0 bases, J lost 0 bases, and 9 bases lay in between. The CDR3 here is CASSIDPGSSYEQYF. The CDR3 DNA reads as TGTGCCAGTAGTATAGATCCTGGGAGCTCCTACGAGCAGTACTTC.

This chain connects TRBV13 to TRBJ2-7; 9 bases map to TRBD1. The junction had 7 bases not matched to a gene; V was cut back by 1 base and J by 6 bases. The CDR3 totals 15 residues. Germline V lookup: CDR1 PRHDT, CDR2 FYEKMQ (reference sequence). The DNA of the CDR3 is TGTGCCAGCAGCTTAGTTGGACAGGGGTTTTCCGAGCAGTACTTC. It yields the protein CASSLVGQGFSEQYF. The whole variable domain, filled in from reference TRBV13 and TRBJ2-7, reads AAGVIQSPRHLIKEKRETATLKCYPIPRHDTVYWYQQGPGQDPQFLISFYEKMQSDKGSIPDRFSAQQFSDYHSELNMSSLELGDSALYFCASSLVGQGFSEQYFGPGTRLTVT.

The chain combines TRBV7-2 with TRBJ2-3; a weak D match, TRBD2 (6 bases). There are 15 residues in the CDR3. Deletions cut 8 bases from V and 1 base from J, with 16 bases between. Germline V gives CDR1 SGHTA, CDR2 FQGNSA. CDR3 residues: CASGRREQRTDTQYF. The DNA for the CDR3 is TGTGCCAGCGGCCGCCGGGAGCAACGCACAGATACGCAGTATTTT.

The chain joins TRBV15 to TRBJ2-7, with D unresolved. The CDR3 loop spans 13 amino acids. V lost 0 bases to trimming and J lost 6 bases, with 9 bases between them. Germline V gene lookup returns CDR1 LNHNV and CDR2 YYDKDF (reference sequence). The CDR3 spells CATSRDPGSEQYF. CDR3 DNA: TGTGCCACCAGCAGAGATCCTGGTAGCGAGCAGTACTTC.

The chain employs TRBV3-1 (or the pseudogene TRBV3-2) and TRBJ2-2, with a weak D call TRBD2 (5 bases). The V gene's germline CDR1 is LGHDT and CDR2 YNNKEL (reference sequence). Trimming took 3 bases from V and 7 from J, leaving 12 bases between them. This CDR3 is built from 14 residues. CDR3 DNA: TGTGCCAGCAGCCATAGAGGACTTCGCGGGGAGCTGTTTTTT. Protein sequence: CASSHRGLRGELFF.

This chain connects TRBV9 to TRBJ2-7; 7 bases match TRBD1. The germline V gene has CDR1 SGDLS and CDR2 YYNGEE. Trimming cost V 3 bases and J 5 bases; bases outside gene matches: 8. The CDR3 length is 14 residues. The chain's CDR3 is CASSATTGINEQYF. In DNA form, the CDR3 reads TGTGCCAGCAGCGCAACGACAGGGATAAACGAGCAGTACTTC.

V and J are TRBV11-2 and TRBJ2-5; D gene ambiguous. CDR1 is SGHAT, CDR2 FQNNGV, per germline. The CDR3 is 14 amino acids. V was trimmed by 2 bases and J by 5 bases, leaving 12 bases between them. The CDR3 protein is CASSLQAGAETQYF. The CDR3, as DNA: TGTGCCAGCAGCTTACAGGCAGGCGCGGAGACCCAGTACTTC.

The gene calls are TRBV5-1 and TRBJ2-1; D gene uncertain. V lost 4 bases to trimming and J lost 7 bases, with 6 bases between them. The CDR3 is 11 residues long. CDR1 is SGHRS and CDR2 is YFSETQ in the germline V gene. CDR3 sequence reads: CASSGENEQFF. The CDR3 nucleotides are TGCGCCAGCAGCGGAGAGAATGAGCAGTTCTTC.

This chain connects TRBV5-1 to TRBJ2-1; no firm D call. V lost 0 bases to trimming and J lost 8 bases, with 12 bases between them. Germline CDR1 and CDR2: SGHRS and YFSETQ. The CDR3 spans 14 residues. CDR3 residues: CASSLEVGLDEQFF. In DNA, the CDR3 is TGCGCCAGCAGCTTGGAGGTCGGGTTAGATGAGCAGTTCTTC.

Only a few counts were recorded for this clone. The rearrangement uses TRBV27 and TRBJ1-2, with D perhaps TRBD1 (5 bases). Germline V CDR1 and CDR2: MNHEY, SMNVEV (reference sequence). Trimming left V 3 bases short and J 3 bases short, with 11 bases between. CDR3 length: 14 residues. The CDR3 DNA is TGTGCCAGCAGTTTTAACAGGCCAGACTATGGCTACACCTTC. This encodes CASSFNRPDYGYTF.

The CDR3 reads CASSLDGADSPLHF. CDR3 DNA sequence: TGCGCCAGCAGCTTGGACGGAGCGGATTCACCCCTCCACTTT. The chain combines TRBV5-1 with TRBJ1-6; no clear D gene. Trimming removed 0 bases at V and 8 bases at J, with 9 bases between. This CDR3 region has 14 residues. Germline V gives CDR1 SGHRS, CDR2 YFSETQ.

The rearrangement joins TRBV12-3 or TRBV12-4 to TRBJ2-2, with D possibly matching TRBD1 (6 bases). V gave up 4 bases and J gave up 6 bases, with 9 bases separating them. This CDR3 is built from 13 residues. CDR3 loop: CASSSQGPGELFF. Written as DNA, the CDR3 is TGTGCCAGCAGTTCACAGGGTCCCGGGGAGCTGTTTTTT.

V and J are TRBV27 and TRBJ1-2; D uncertain. Per the germline V gene, CDR1 is MNHEY and CDR2 is SMNVEV (reference sequence). The CDR3 has 12 amino acids. V lost 6 bases, J lost 2 bases, and 7 bases lay in between. This CDR3 is CASRGANYGYTF. The CDR3 DNA sequence: TGTGCCAGCAGGGGCGCCAACTATGGCTACACCTTC.